A selection of T cell receptor beta chains follows, all from one sample in a study of control samples from healthy donors and cancer patients. Assay: immunoSEQ multiplex PCR; the TCRdb copy retains only in-frame clones and omits some. The repertoire holds over 85,000 clones, with 85% to 95% as singletons. The specimen sequenced was blood. These TCRs come from a woman aged 30 to 39 in good health. Both conserved end residues are part of each CDR3. D genes are given only for firm matches. The size field is filled for only some rows; it gives once, few, many or a size class.

V: TRBV12-5; size: NA; D: TRBD1; J: TRBJ1-1; DNA: TGTGCTAGTGGTTATACAGGGGGAGTCACTGAAGCTTTCTTT; CDR3: CASGYTGGVTEAFF
V: TRBV11-2; size: NA; D: TRBD2; J: TRBJ2-1; DNA: TGTGCCAGCAGCTTTGCGGGAGCGGGGAATGAGCAGTTCTTC; CDR3: CASSFAGAGNEQFF
V: TRBV18; size: NA; D: NA; J: TRBJ2-1; DNA: TGTGCCAGCTCACCACCCTCGCGATCCCCAAATGAGCAGTTCTTC; CDR3: CASSPPSRSPNEQFF
V: TRBV6-1; size: NA; D: TRBD1; J: TRBJ2-3; DNA: TGTGCCAGCAGTGAAGCTTCGGGACAGGGGCCAGATACGCAGTATTTT; CDR3: CASSEASGQGPDTQYF
V: TRBV15; size: NA; D: NA; J: TRBJ2-5; DNA: TGTGCCACCAGCAATCGACAAATAAAAGAGACCCAGTACTTC; CDR3: CATSNRQIKETQYF
V: TRBV5-1; size: once; D: NA; J: TRBJ1-1; DNA: TGCGCCAGCAGCCCCACGGGTACTGAAGCTTTCTTT; CDR3: CASSPTGTEAFF
V: TRBV12-3/TRBV12-4; size: NA; D: NA; J: TRBJ1-5; DNA: TGTGCCAGCAGTTCAGCGGGCGATCAGCCCCAGCATTTT; CDR3: CASSSAGDQPQHF
V: TRBV13; size: NA; D: NA; J: TRBJ2-5; DNA: TGTGCCAGCAGCCCTCGGCCGGGCTCAGAGACCCAGTACTTC; CDR3: CASSPRPGSETQYF
V: TRBV18; size: NA; D: TRBD2; J: TRBJ2-1; DNA: TGTGCCAGCTCACCATCCCTAGCGGGAGGAGGCAACAATGAGCAGTTCTTC; CDR3: CASSPSLAGGGNNEQFF
V: TRBV12-3/TRBV12-4; size: NA; D: NA; J: TRBJ2-7; DNA: TGTGCCAGCAGCATTAGTGCGGGGGAGCAGTACTTC; CDR3: CASSISAGEQYF
V: TRBV28; size: NA; D: NA; J: TRBJ1-3; DNA: TGTGCCAGCAGTTTAATTCGGTTCTCTGGAAACACCATATATTTT; CDR3: CASSLIRFSGNTIYF
V: TRBV5-1; size: NA; D: NA; J: TRBJ2-5; DNA: TGCGCCAGCAGCTCCACGAAACAATTAGAGACCCAGTACTTC; CDR3: CASSSTKQLETQYF
V: TRBV6-6; size: few; D: TRBD1; J: TRBJ1-6; DNA: TGTGCCAGCGGGGACAGAGAAAATTCACCCCTCCACTTT; CDR3: CASGDRENSPLHF
V: TRBV6-5; size: NA; D: NA; J: TRBJ2-7; DNA: TGTGCCAGCACAGGCGGGGACTCCTACGAGCAGTACTTC; CDR3: CASTGGDSYEQYF
V: TRBV19; size: NA; D: NA; J: TRBJ1-5; DNA: TGTGCCACCCGACACAATAATCAGCCCCAGCATTTT; CDR3: CATRHNNQPQHF
V: TRBV30; size: NA; D: NA; J: TRBJ2-3; DNA: TGTGCCTGGAGTGTTGGAGTTCTGACAGATACGCAGTATTTT; CDR3: CAWSVGVLTDTQYF
V: TRBV29-1; size: NA; D: TRBD1; J: TRBJ2-5; DNA: TGCAGCGTTGTAAGGCACAGGGGAGAGACCCAGTACTTC; CDR3: CSVVRHRGETQYF
V: TRBV24-1; size: NA; D: NA; J: TRBJ2-2; DNA: TGTGCCACCAGTGCTGCAGCCACGGTAGCCGGGGAGCTGTTTTTT; CDR3: CATSAAATVAGELFF
V: TRBV5-1; size: once; D: TRBD2; J: TRBJ2-1; DNA: TGCGCCAGCAGCTTGGATCCGGGGGGACTCTACAATGAGCAGTTCTTC; CDR3: CASSLDPGGLYNEQFF
V: TRBV6-5; size: NA; D: TRBD2; J: TRBJ2-5; DNA: TGTGCCAGCAGTTACGCCGGGACTACAGAAGAGACCCAGTACTTC; CDR3: CASSYAGTTEETQYF
V: TRBV6-1; size: NA; D: NA; J: TRBJ1-2; DNA: TGTGCCAGCAGTGAAGTCAGGCTCTATGGCTACACCTTC; CDR3: CASSEVRLYGYTF
V: TRBV5-1; size: NA; D: NA; J: TRBJ2-5; DNA: TGCGCCAGCAGCCTCCACTACAGGGTTGGGGAGACCCAGTACTTC; CDR3: CASSLHYRVGETQYF
V: TRBV19; size: NA; D: NA; J: TRBJ2-7; DNA: TGTGCCAGTAGTAACAAGGGGGGAAGCTCCTACGAGCAGTACTTC; CDR3: CASSNKGGSSYEQYF
V: TRBV11-3; size: NA; D: NA; J: TRBJ2-7; DNA: TGTGCCAGCAGTCCCCCCCACGGACGGACGACCTACGAGCAGTACTTC; CDR3: CASSPPHGRTTYEQYF
V: TRBV7-3; size: NA; D: NA; J: TRBJ1-6; DNA: TGTGCCAGCAGCCCAAAAGGTCATAATGGGAATTCACCCCTCCACTTT; CDR3: CASSPKGHNGNSPLHF
V: TRBV3-1/TRBV3-2; size: NA; D: TRBD2; J: TRBJ2-3; DNA: TGTGCCAGCAGCCAATCCGGACTAGGGGCCCTCTGGATGGATACGCAGTATTTT; CDR3: CASSQSGLGALWMDTQYF
V: TRBV6-6; size: NA; D: NA; J: TRBJ1-1; DNA: TGTGCCAGCTTTCACAGGAAGAACACTGAAGCTTTCTTT; CDR3: CASFHRKNTEAFF
V: TRBV5-5; size: NA; D: NA; J: TRBJ2-1; DNA: TGTGCCAGCAGCTTGGTCAGCGGTTCCTACAATGAGCAGTTCTTC; CDR3: CASSLVSGSYNEQFF
V: TRBV4-1; size: once; D: TRBD2; J: TRBJ2-1; DNA: TGCGCCAGCAGCCCTAGGACTAGCGGTCCCGGGTACAATGAGCAGTTCTTC; CDR3: CASSPRTSGPGYNEQFF
V: TRBV6-2/TRBV6-3; size: NA; D: NA; J: TRBJ1-5; DNA: TGTGCCAGCAGTTCCGGCCGGGCCCCTGGTCAGCCCCAGCATTTT; CDR3: CASSSGRAPGQPQHF
V: TRBV4-1; size: NA; D: NA; J: TRBJ2-1; DNA: TGCGCCAGCAGCTTCCTCGGCGCGTCCTACAATGAGCAGTTCTTC; CDR3: CASSFLGASYNEQFF
V: TRBV7-9; size: NA; D: NA; J: TRBJ1-1; DNA: TGTGCCAGCAGCTTAGGCAATATGATGAACACTGAAGCTTTCTTT; CDR3: CASSLGNMMNTEAFF
V: TRBV19; size: NA; D: NA; J: TRBJ2-1; DNA: TGTGCCAGTAGCCTAGGGGTCGATGAGCAGTTCTTC; CDR3: CASSLGVDEQFF
V: TRBV10-3; size: NA; D: NA; J: TRBJ2-5; DNA: TGTGCCTCAAAGTTGAGGCAGGGAGAGACCCAGTACTTC; CDR3: CASKLRQGETQYF
V: TRBV29-1; size: NA; D: NA; J: TRBJ1-2; DNA: TGCAGCGTTGAGCCAGGTGTCGGTAACTATGGCTACACCTTC; CDR3: CSVEPGVGNYGYTF
V: TRBV5-4; size: NA; D: NA; J: TRBJ2-3; DNA: TGTGCCAGCAGCTTGCCTAGCGCAGATACGCAGTATTTT; CDR3: CASSLPSADTQYF
V: TRBV5-4; size: NA; D: TRBD1; J: TRBJ1-1; DNA: TGTGCCAGCAGCTTGGAGGCCCGACAGGGTGAAGCTTTCTTT; CDR3: CASSLEARQGEAFF
V: TRBV6-5; size: NA; D: NA; J: TRBJ1-3; DNA: TGTGCCAGCAGTTTTGGAAACACCATATATTTT; CDR3: CASSFGNTIYF
V: TRBV4-2; size: NA; D: NA; J: TRBJ2-5; DNA: TGTGCCAGCAGCCAAGGACTCGGCCAAGAGACCCAGTACTTC; CDR3: CASSQGLGQETQYF
V: TRBV5-1; size: NA; D: TRBD1; J: TRBJ1-1; DNA: TGCGCCAGCAGCTCGAAGGACAGGGGAATAACTGAAGCTTTCTTT; CDR3: CASSSKDRGITEAFF